Listed here are 32 T cell receptor beta chains from one sample, sequenced in a study of T-cell reconstitution after alpha-beta-depleted transplantation in children. Construction of the TCRbeta library involved unique molecular identifiers. TCRdb recomputed calls from the PCR reads with MiXCR, one row per CDR3 protein. The table includes around 340,000 distinct CDR3 sequences, 10% to 15% detected once. The sample consisted of PBMCs, taken from the stem cell graft. These TCRs come from a human donor who donated a stem cell graft to a child with Fanconi anemia.

The CDR3 sequence is CASSVQGRTEAFF. The CDR3 DNA reads as TGTGCCAGCAGCGTACAGGGCCGCACTGAAGCTTTCTTT. The chain employs TRBV9 and TRBJ1-1; D might be TRBD1 (5 bases). The CDR3 consists of 13 residues. Germline CDR1 reads SGDLS; CDR2 reads YYNGEE. The V and J ends lost 1 base and 4 bases respectively, with 8 bases between them.

V gene TRBV5-1 combines with J gene TRBJ2-3; D ambiguous. Trimming shortened V by 3 bases and J by 2 bases, and 10 bases separated the two germline ends. Germline assignment: CDR1 SGHRS and CDR2 YFSETQ. There are 14 residues in the CDR3. CDR3 sequence reads: CASSWLGSTDTQYF. The CDR3 DNA follows: TGCGCCAGCAGCTGGCTGGGCTCCACAGATACGCAGTATTTT.

V usage is TRBV7-2 and J usage is TRBJ2-3; TRBD1 is a possible D gene (5 bases). The CDR3 runs 13 residues. Trimming pared 5 bases from V and 7 bases from J, leaving 13 bases between. CDR1 is SGHTA and CDR2 is FQGNSA in the germline V gene. CDR3 DNA: TGTGCCAGCAGCACAAGTAGACAGTATACGCAGTATTTT. The encoded protein is CASSTSRQYTQYF.

Only a few counts were recorded for this clonotype. The CDR3 loop is CASSYLGLNTEAFF. DNA of the CDR3: TGCGCCAGCAGCTACCTAGGGCTGAACACTGAAGCTTTCTTT. The gene calls are TRBV5-1 and TRBJ1-1; the D is unclear. The CDR3 length is 14 residues. Trimming left V 3 bases short and J 0 bases short, with 9 bases between. CDR1 and CDR2 (germline): SGHRS, YFSETQ.

V is TRBV29-1 and J is TRBJ1-1; D unresolved. The V gene's germline CDR1 is SQVTM and CDR2 ANQGSEA. Trimming shortened V by 7 bases and J by 5 bases, and 11 bases separated the two germline ends. This CDR3 comprises 11 residues. CDR3 sequence (DNA): TGCAGCGCTACCCACGGTACTGAAGCTTTCTTT. It yields the protein CSATHGTEAFF.

This clonotype was counted at least ten times. This chain joins TRBV18 and TRBJ1-1; possible D gene TRBD1, 6 bases. The CDR3 runs 14 residues. Germline V gene sequence: CDR1 KGHSH, CDR2 LQKENI. Trimming removed 3 bases at V and 4 bases at J, with 12 bases between. This chain's CDR3 is CASSPQTGFTEAFF. Here the CDR3 DNA reads TGTGCCAGCTCACCCCAAACAGGGTTCACTGAAGCTTTCTTT.

This clonotype was picked up a small number of times. The genes are TRBV5-1 and TRBJ2-5; D may be TRBD1 (5 bases). The CDR3 is 12 residues long. V was cut by 3 bases and J by 7 bases, with 10 bases left in between. From germline, CDR1 is SGHRS and CDR2 YFSETQ. In nucleotides, the CDR3 is TGCGCCAGCAGCTGGTCCCAGGGGACCCAGTACTTC. Protein: CASSWSQGTQYF.

CDR3 loop: CASSLRRGRGSPLHF. The CDR3 region has the DNA TGCGCCAGCAGCTTACGCAGGGGGCGCGGGTCACCCCTCCACTTT. The V gene is TRBV4-3, the J gene TRBJ1-6, with TRBD1 identical over 8 bases. Germline V gene lookup returns CDR1 LGHNA and CDR2 YSLEER. With 5 bases clipped from V and 10 bases from J, the junction kept 10 bases outside the gene matches. This CDR3 has 15 amino acids.

This clonotype was seen a handful of times. The rearrangement joins TRBV20-1 to TRBJ2-3; D gene uncertain. Germline V gene sequence: CDR1 DFQATT, CDR2 SNEGSKA (reference sequence). The ends were cut back, 6 bases at V and 3 bases at J, with 16 bases in the middle. The CDR3 spans 14 residues. CDR3: CSATGWVATDTQYF. CDR3 sequence (DNA): TGCAGTGCGACCGGATGGGTGGCGACAGATACGCAGTATTTT.

At least ten counts were recorded for this clonotype. V and J are TRBV12-3 or TRBV12-4 and TRBJ2-3, with TRBD1 matching over 10 bases. The CDR3 has 14 amino acids. Trimming cost V 3 bases and J 12 bases; bases outside gene matches: 9. CDR3 nucleotide sequence: TGTGCCAGCAGTTTTTCATCCGGGACAGGGGATCAGTATTTT. Residues: CASSFSSGTGDQYF.

This clonotype was seen only a few times. The CDR3: CSAPSPGAQETQYF. CDR3 coding DNA: TGCAGTGCTCCCTCCCCGGGGGCGCAAGAGACCCAGTACTTC. J is TRBJ2-5 and V is TRBV20-1, with D tentatively TRBD1 or TRBD2 (6 bases each). Germline CDR1 DFQATT, CDR2 SNEGSKA (reference sequence). The CDR3 is made up of 14 amino acids. Trimming shortened V by 5 bases and J by 2 bases, and 15 bases separated the two germline ends.

This chain uses TRBV3-1 with TRBJ1-2; D call uncertain. Germline CDR1 and CDR2: LGHDT and YNNKEL (reference sequence). The CDR3 loop spans 13 amino acids. Trimming removed 1 base from V and 3 bases from J, with 6 bases in between. CDR3 bases: TGTGCCAGCAGCCAAGTTCGGGACTATGGCTACACCTTC. Translation: CASSQVRDYGYTF.

This clonotype was counted between two and nine times. The V gene is TRBV5-1, the J gene TRBJ2-3; 7 nucleotides align to TRBD2. V trimming: 3 bases; J trimming: 3 bases; junction bases outside the gene matches: 7. This CDR3 is 15 amino acids long. The germline CDR1 and CDR2 sequences are SGHRS and YFSETQ. The DNA for the CDR3 is TGCGCCAGCAGCTCTACGGGGGGACGAACAGATACGCAGTATTTT. Its protein product is CASSSTGGRTDTQYF. Full variable domain (missing parts from reference TRBV5-1 and TRBJ2-3): KAGVTQTPRYLIKTRGQQVTLSCSPISGHRSVSWYQQTPGQGLQFLFEYFSETQRNKGNFPGRFSGRQFSNSRSEMNVSTLELGDSALYLCASSSTGGRTDTQYFGPGTRLTVL.

There are a few counts of this clonotype. This rearrangement joins TRBV15 to TRBJ2-2; 8 bases align to TRBD2. The V and J ends lost 6 bases and 2 bases, in that order; junction bases with no gene match: 8. The CDR3 extends over 16 amino acids. Germline assignment: CDR1 LNHNV and CDR2 YYDKDF (reference sequence). The CDR3 is CATRPTSGLNTGELFF. The CDR3 DNA reads TGTGCCACCAGGCCTACTAGCGGCTTAAACACCGGGGAGCTGTTTTTT.

This clonotype was seen many times. This rearrangement joins TRBV11-2 to TRBJ2-1, with a possible D match to TRBD2 (7 bases). Germline CDR1 reads SGHAT; CDR2 reads FQNNGV. The V and J ends lost 4 bases and 8 bases respectively, with 21 bases between them. The CDR3 contains 16 residues. The CDR3 nucleotides read TGTGCCAGCAGCTCCCCTGGGGGGGGCTTACGAGATGAGCAGTTCTTC. Protein product: CASSSPGGGLRDEQFF.

This clonotype has at least ten counts. The chain combines TRBV7-9 with TRBJ1-1; unclear D gene. The CDR3 spans 14 residues. CDR1 is SEHNR and CDR2 is FQNEAQ in the germline V gene (reference sequence). Trimming took 4 bases from V and 2 from J, leaving 11 bases between them. Written as DNA, the CDR3 is TGTGCCAGCAGCTCTCACTCCCCAAACACTGAAGCTTTCTTT. Translating it yields CASSSHSPNTEAFF.

V usage is TRBV7-9 and J usage is TRBJ2-2, with TRBD1 matching 7 bases. The CDR3 covers 14 residues. Looked up from germline, CDR1 is SEHNR and CDR2 is FQNEAQ (reference sequence). V dropped 5 bases and J dropped 3; count of bases not matched to a gene: 3. CDR3 in DNA: TGTGCCAGCAGCCAGGGGGTGGACACCGGGGAGCTGTTTTTT. The encoded protein is CASSQGVDTGELFF.

The gene calls are TRBV10-3 and TRBJ2-1; 8 bases map to TRBD2. V dropped 3 bases and J dropped 4; count of bases not matched to a gene: 2. Germline-derived CDR1 and CDR2 are ENHRY and SYGVKD. The CDR3 has 14 residues. The CDR3 bases are TGTGCCATCAGTGAACTAGCGGCATACAATGAGCAGTTCTTC. As protein: CAISELAAYNEQFF.

This clonotype was detected many times. The chain links TRBV5-1 to TRBJ2-2; D remains ambiguous. The CDR3 is made up of 15 amino acids. V was clipped by 0 bases and J by 0 bases, with 6 bases between them. Germline V gene sequence: CDR1 SGHRS, CDR2 YFSETQ. Here the CDR3 DNA reads TGCGCCAGCAGCTTGGACAGCCCGAACACCGGGGAGCTGTTTTTT. It codes for CASSLDSPNTGELFF. The full variable domain, completed using reference TRBV5-1 and TRBJ2-2, is KAGVTQTPRYLIKTRGQQVTLSCSPISGHRSVSWYQQTPGQGLQFLFEYFSETQRNKGNFPGRFSGRQFSNSRSEMNVSTLELGDSALYLCASSLDSPNTGELFFGEGSRLTVL.

V usage is TRBV12-3 or TRBV12-4 and J usage is TRBJ1-4; the D gene is possibly TRBD1 (6 bases). CDR3 length: 15 amino acids. Trimming took 7 bases from V and 8 from J, leaving 20 bases between them. CDR3 DNA: TGTGCCAGCACCCTTGAATCAGGGGCAGGAGAAAAACTGTTTTTT. Translated: CASTLESGAGEKLFF.

On this clonotype itself: A much larger clone sits a single nucleotide away, making a read error possible. The chain joins TRBV29-1 to TRBJ1-1; D uncertain. V was trimmed by 4 bases and J by 6 bases, leaving 12 bases between them. The V gene's germline CDR1 is SQVTM and CDR2 ANQGSEA. The CDR3 is 12 residues long. The DNA of the CDR3 is TGCAGCGTTGCGGAGGCTGTTGCTGAAGCTTTCTTT. Protein product: CSVAEAVAEAFF.

V gene TRBV10-3 combines with J gene TRBJ2-7, with TRBD2 identical over 8 bases. Trimming at V came to 2 bases and at J to 0 bases, leaving 15 bases not matched to a gene. CDR1 ENHRY and CDR2 SYGVKD come from the germline V gene. The CDR3 has 19 amino acids. The CDR3 protein is CAISEPTAYPGLVSYEQYF. The DNA for the CDR3 is TGTGCCATCAGTGAGCCCACCGCCTATCCGGGACTAGTCTCCTACGAGCAGTACTTC.

In its sample, this clonotype was seen a few times. The chain is built from TRBV20-1 and TRBJ2-5; no clear D gene. The V gene lost 6 bases and the J gene lost 5 bases, with 19 bases spanning the gap. The CDR3 is 14 amino acids. Germline V lookup: CDR1 DFQATT, CDR2 SNEGSKA (reference sequence). The CDR3 region has the DNA TGCAGTGCCAAACCTTCGGGCCTCGGGGAGACCCAGTACTTC. Amino acid sequence: CSAKPSGLGETQYF.

V gene TRBV7-2 combines with J gene TRBJ2-7; no clear D. Germline V CDR1 and CDR2: SGHTA, FQGNSA. V was pared by 5 bases and J by 2 bases, with 10 bases between. This CDR3 is built from 13 residues. CDR3: CASSTTTTYEQYF. CDR3 coding DNA: TGTGCCAGCAGCACCACTACCACCTACGAGCAGTACTTC.

The table lists this clonotype with many counts. The genes are TRBV20-1 and TRBJ2-5; possible D gene TRBD1, 5 bases. V lost 7 bases and J lost 4, with 7 bases in between. The CDR3 sequence is 10 residues long. The germline CDR1 and CDR2 sequences are DFQATT and SNEGSKA (reference sequence). The CDR3 here is CSGQLETQYF. CDR3 in DNA: TGCAGTGGACAGTTAGAGACCCAGTACTTC.

This clonotype was seen at least ten times. The J gene is TRBJ2-1, the V gene TRBV6-1; D is possibly TRBD1 or TRBD2 (6 bases each). Trimming shortened V by 6 bases and J by 0 bases, and 18 bases separated the two germline ends. The CDR3 contains 17 residues. CDR1 is MNHNS and CDR2 is SASEGT in the germline V gene. This CDR3 reads CASREGDIAYSYNEQFF. CDR3 nucleotides: TGTGCCAGCAGGGAGGGGGATATAGCATACTCCTACAATGAGCAGTTCTTC.

This clonotype was observed many times. The chain recombines TRBV12-3 or TRBV12-4 with TRBJ2-1, with 7 nucleotides matching TRBD1. The V and J ends lost 1 base and 4 bases, in that order; junction bases with no gene match: 4. This CDR3 contains 15 residues. The CDR3: CASSLGAGGYNEQFF. DNA for the CDR3: TGTGCCAGCAGTTTAGGGGCAGGGGGTTACAATGAGCAGTTCTTC.

This clonotype was seen only a few times. The chain uses TRBV5-1 and TRBJ1-2; 10 bases map to TRBD1. The CDR3 has 15 amino acids. The germline V gene has CDR1 SGHRS and CDR2 YFSETQ. Trimming removed 4 bases from V and 7 bases from J; junction bases left unmatched: 10. CDR3 bases: TGCGCCAGCAGCGACCCGGGACAGGGGCCGGGTGGCTACACCTTC. Encoded protein: CASSDPGQGPGGYTF.

Of note for this clonotype: The junction shows a germline mismatch at one end, possibly a read error. V usage is TRBV12-3 or TRBV12-4 and J usage is TRBJ2-6; D not certain. The CDR3 length is 15 residues. This chain's CDR3 is CASSFHGPGSNVLTF. For the CDR3, the DNA is TGTGCCAGCAGTTTTCACGGGCCTGGGTCCAACGTCCTGACTTTC.

This clonotype was seen ten or more times. The CDR3 here is CASSSQGGYGYTF. Here the CDR3 DNA reads TGTGCCAGCAGTTCCCAGGGCGGCTATGGCTACACCTTC. The rearrangement uses TRBV28 and TRBJ1-2, with a weak D call TRBD1 (5 bases). Germline loops: CDR1 MDHEN, CDR2 SYDVKM. Trimming stripped 4 bases from V and 4 bases from J, with 10 bases between. The CDR3 is 13 amino acids.

The J gene is TRBJ2-6, the V gene TRBV10-3, with TRBD1 matching over 8 bases. This CDR3 is built from 17 residues. CDR1 is ENHRY and CDR2 is SYGVKD in the germline V gene. Unmatched junction bases numbered 8, after V lost 4 bases and J lost 3 bases. The DNA of the CDR3 is TGTGCCATCAGTGTTGAGACAGGGGTTTATGGGGCCAACGTCCTGACTTTC. It is translated as CAISVETGVYGANVLTF.

This chain joins TRBV12-3 or TRBV12-4 and TRBJ2-5; D is possibly TRBD1 (5 bases). This CDR3 is 13 amino acids long. Trimming left V 8 bases short and J 1 base short, with 11 bases between. Here the CDR3 reads CASQGSVQETQYF. CDR3 nucleotide sequence: TGTGCCAGCCAGGGATCCGTCCAAGAGACCCAGTACTTC.